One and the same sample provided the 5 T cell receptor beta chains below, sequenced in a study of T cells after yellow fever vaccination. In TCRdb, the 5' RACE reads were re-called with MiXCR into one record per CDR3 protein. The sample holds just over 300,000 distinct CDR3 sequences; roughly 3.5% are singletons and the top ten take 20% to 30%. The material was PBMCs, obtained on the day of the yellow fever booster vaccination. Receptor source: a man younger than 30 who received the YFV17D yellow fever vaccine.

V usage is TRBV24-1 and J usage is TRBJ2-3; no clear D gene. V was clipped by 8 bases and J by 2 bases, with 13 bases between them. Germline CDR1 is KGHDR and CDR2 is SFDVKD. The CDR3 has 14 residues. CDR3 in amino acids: CATKTNSYTDTQYF. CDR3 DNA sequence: TGTGCCACCAAAACAAACAGCTACACAGATACGCAGTATTTT.

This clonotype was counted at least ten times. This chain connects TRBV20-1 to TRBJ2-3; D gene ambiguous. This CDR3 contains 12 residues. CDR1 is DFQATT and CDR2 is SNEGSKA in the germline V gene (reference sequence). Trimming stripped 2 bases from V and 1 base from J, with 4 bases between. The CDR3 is CSARRGTDTQYF. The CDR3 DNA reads TGCAGTGCTAGACGAGGCACAGATACGCAGTATTTT.

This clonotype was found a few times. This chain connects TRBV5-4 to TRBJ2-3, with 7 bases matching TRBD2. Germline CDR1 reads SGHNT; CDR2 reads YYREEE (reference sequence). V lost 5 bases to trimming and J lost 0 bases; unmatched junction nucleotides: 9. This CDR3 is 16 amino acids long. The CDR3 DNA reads TGTGCCAGCAGTCCGGACCGCGGGGGAAGCACAGATACGCAGTATTTT. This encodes CASSPDRGGSTDTQYF.

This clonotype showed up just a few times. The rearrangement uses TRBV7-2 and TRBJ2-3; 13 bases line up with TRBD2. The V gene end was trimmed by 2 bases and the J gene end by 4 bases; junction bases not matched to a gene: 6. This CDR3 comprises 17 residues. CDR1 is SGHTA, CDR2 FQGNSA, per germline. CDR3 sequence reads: CASSLPTSGGASDTQYF. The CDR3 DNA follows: TGTGCCAGCAGCTTACCAACTAGCGGGGGGGCGTCAGATACGCAGTATTTT. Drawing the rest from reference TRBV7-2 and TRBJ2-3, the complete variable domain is GAGVSQSPSNKVTEKGKDVELRCDPISGHTALYWYRQSLGQGLEFLIYFQGNSAPDKSGLPSDRFSAERTGGSVSTLTIQRTQQEDSAVYLCASSLPTSGGASDTQYFGPGTRLTVL.

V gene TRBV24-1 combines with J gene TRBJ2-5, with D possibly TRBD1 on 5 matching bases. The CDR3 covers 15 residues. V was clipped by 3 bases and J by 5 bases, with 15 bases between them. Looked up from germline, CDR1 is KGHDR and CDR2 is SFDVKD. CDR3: CATSDRLQGIETQYF. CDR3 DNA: TGTGCCACCAGTGATCGACTCCAGGGAATCGAGACCCAGTACTTC.